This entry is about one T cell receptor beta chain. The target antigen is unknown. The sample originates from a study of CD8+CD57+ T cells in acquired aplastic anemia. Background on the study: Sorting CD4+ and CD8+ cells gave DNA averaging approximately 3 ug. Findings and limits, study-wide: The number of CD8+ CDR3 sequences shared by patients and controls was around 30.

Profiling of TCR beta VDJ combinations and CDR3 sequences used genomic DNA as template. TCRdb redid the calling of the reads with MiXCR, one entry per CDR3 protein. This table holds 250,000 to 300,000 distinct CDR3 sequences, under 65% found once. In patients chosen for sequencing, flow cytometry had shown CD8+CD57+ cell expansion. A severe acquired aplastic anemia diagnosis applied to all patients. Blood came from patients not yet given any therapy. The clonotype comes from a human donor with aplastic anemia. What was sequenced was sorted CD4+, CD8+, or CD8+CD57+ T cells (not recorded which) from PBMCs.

This CDR3 is CAIGGETGVVNQPQHF. For the CDR3, the DNA is TGTGCCATCGGAGGCGAAACAGGGGTGGTCAATCAGCCCCAGCATTTT. The rearrangement uses TRBV10-3 and TRBJ1-5; 7 nucleotides line up with TRBD1. The germline gives CDR1 ENHRY, CDR2 SYGVKD. There are 16 residues in the CDR3. The trim removed 8 bases at V and 3 bases at J, leaving 13 bases unmatched.